A single sample gave rise to the 12 T cell receptor beta chains below, sequenced in a study of CD8+ T cells in alopecia areata. The treatment is: oral pan-JAK inhibitor, 5-10 mg twice daily. After isolation, RNA underwent reverse transcription to generate cDNA as the sequencing template. Sequenced by immunoSEQ multiplex PCR; TCRdb stores in-frame clones only, minus some. The table records 150,000 to 200,000 clones, roughly 60% of them present only once. The sample here was CD4+ T cells sorted from blood, taken at week 24, from a patient treated with tofacitinib. The receptors stem from a human donor with alopecia areata.

The rearrangement links TRBV29-1 to TRBJ1-1; TRBD1 matches at 7 bases. J gave up 6 bases and V 7 bases, and 8 bases lay outside the gene matches. This CDR3 contains 12 residues. Germline CDR1 reads SQVTM; CDR2 reads ANQGSEA. CDR3 coding DNA: TGCAGCGCAGGACAGGTCCTCCCTGAAGCTTTCTTT. Its protein product is CSAGQVLPEAFF.

V is TRBV2 and J is TRBJ2-1; TRBD1 agrees at 9 bases. Looked up from germline, CDR1 is SNHLY and CDR2 is FYNNEI. V shed 8 bases, J shed 5 bases, and the junction held 10 bases outside the gene matches. CDR3 size: 15 residues. The DNA of the CDR3 is TGTGCCAGCGACACCACCGGGACAGGGAACAATGAGCAGTTCTTC. It is translated as CASDTTGTGNNEQFF.

The chain has TRBV6-5 and TRBJ2-7; D gene ambiguous. Germline CDR1 MNHEY, CDR2 SVGAGI. This CDR3 has 15 residues. Trimming took 0 bases from V and 1 from J, leaving 10 bases between them. CDR3 in amino acids: CASSYSGGWSYEQYF. In DNA form, the CDR3 reads TGTGCCAGCAGTTACTCTGGCGGATGGTCCTACGAGCAGTACTTC.

J is TRBJ1-4 and V is TRBV30; D not certain. Looked up from germline, CDR1 is GTSNPN and CDR2 is SVGIG (reference sequence). The CDR3 loop spans 12 amino acids. V lost 5 bases and J lost 3, with 7 bases in between. The CDR3 loop reads CAWSTANEKLFF. In DNA, the CDR3 is TGTGCCTGGTCTACAGCTAATGAAAAACTGTTTTTT.

The rearrangement links TRBV5-1 to TRBJ2-3; maybe TRBD1 (6 bases). Germline loops: CDR1 SGHRS, CDR2 YFSETQ. This CDR3 is 15 amino acids long. V lost 4 bases and J 6 bases, leaving 18 bases between the germline ends. CDR3 nucleotide sequence: TGCGCCAGCAGCCTGGACACAGGGCAGGGGGATACGCAGTATTTT. Residues: CASSLDTGQGDTQYF.

V usage is TRBV2 and J usage is TRBJ2-1; no firm D call. This CDR3 has 13 residues. Germline assignment: CDR1 SNHLY and CDR2 FYNNEI. The V end was cut by 0 bases, the J end by 7 bases, with 7 bases between. The CDR3 protein is CASSEARRNEQFF. The CDR3 DNA follows: TGTGCCAGCAGTGAAGCGCGGCGTAATGAGCAGTTCTTC.

This clone was counted between two and nine times. The chain recombines TRBV14 with TRBJ1-1; tentatively, D is TRBD1 (5 bases). The germline V and J ends were trimmed by 0 bases and 2 bases, with 10 bases remaining between them. The CDR3 is 15 residues long. Germline CDR1 and CDR2: SGHDN and FVKESK. The CDR3 coding sequence is TGTGCCAGCAGCCAAGATCCCCAGGGTAACACTGAAGCTTTCTTT. The encoded protein is CASSQDPQGNTEAFF.

The CDR3, as DNA: TGCAGCGTTGTCCGGCCAGGGGCCATCGTCAACGAGCAGTACTTC. This translates into CSVVRPGAIVNEQYF. The chain combines TRBV29-1 with TRBJ2-7; weak D call: TRBD1 (6 bases). Trimming removed 4 bases from V and 5 bases from J, with 21 bases in between. The V gene's germline CDR1 is SQVTM and CDR2 ANQGSEA. The CDR3 runs to 15 residues.

The rearrangement links TRBV30 to TRBJ1-2; possibly TRBD1 for D (6 bases). Trimming left V 5 bases short and J 2 bases short, with 9 bases between. There are 12 residues in the CDR3. The germline V gene has CDR1 GTSNPN and CDR2 SVGIG (reference sequence). CDR3 protein: CAWGQLNYGYTF. CDR3 nucleotide sequence: TGTGCCTGGGGACAGCTAAACTATGGCTACACCTTC.

The CDR3, as DNA: TGTGCCAGCAAGTCGGGGAACAATGAGCAGTTCTTC. Amino acid sequence: CASKSGNNEQFF. This chain joins TRBV6-6 and TRBJ2-1; a weak D match, TRBD2 (5 bases). The CDR3 extends over 12 amino acids. V was pared by 7 bases and J by 5 bases, with 9 bases between. In germline, CDR1 is MNHNY, CDR2 SVGAGI (reference sequence).

This chain joins TRBV29-1 and TRBJ2-3, with 9 positions matching TRBD1. Germline CDR1 SQVTM, CDR2 ANQGSEA. V gave up 4 bases and J gave up 3 bases; unmatched junction bases: 5. The CDR3 runs to 14 residues. CDR3 protein: CSVGNRGLTDTQYF. DNA of the CDR3: TGCAGCGTTGGGAACAGGGGGCTTACAGATACGCAGTATTTT.

The rearrangement uses TRBV30 and TRBJ1-1, with D unresolved. Per germline, CDR1 GTSNPN and CDR2 SVGIG (reference sequence). This CDR3 has 13 residues. The V end was cut by 4 bases, the J end by 2 bases, with 11 bases between. CDR3: CAWIGSSNTEAFF. The CDR3 DNA reads TGTGCCTGGATAGGCAGCTCAAACACTGAAGCTTTCTTT.